Presented here are 11 T cell receptor beta chains from one specimen sequenced in a study of cytomegalovirus exposure and HLA in healthy donors. 13 Jbeta primers and 60 Vbeta primers were used for the PCR. Sequenced by immunoSEQ multiplex PCR; TCRdb stores in-frame clones only, minus some. The profile covers roughly 100,000 clones, with around four fifths appearing a single time and around 5.6% taken by the ten largest. Material: PBMCs. The receptor source for this set is a woman between 18 and 30 years old in good health and CMV-seropositive.

The chain couples TRBV18 to TRBJ1-4, with 8 bases fitting TRBD1. CDR1 KGHSH and CDR2 LQKENI come from the germline V gene. CDR3 length: 16 amino acids. V was clipped by 3 bases and J by 7 bases; unmatched bases: 10. The DNA of the CDR3 is TGTGCCAGCTCACCCGGTCAGGGGGCTATCGGTGAAAAACTGTTTTTT. Its protein is CASSPGQGAIGEKLFF.

V gene TRBV29-1 combines with J gene TRBJ1-2, with D tentatively TRBD1 (6 bases). The CDR3 runs 15 residues. In germline, CDR1 is SQVTM, CDR2 ANQGSEA. The V end lost 1 base, the J end lost 1 base, and 13 bases lay between the germline ends. The CDR3 coding sequence is TGCAGCGTTGAAGGGGGGACACAAGATAACTATGGCTACACCTTC. Translating it yields CSVEGGTQDNYGYTF.

CDR3 protein: CASSRDRVGNTIYF. CDR3 sequence (DNA): TGTGCCAGCAGTAGGGACAGGGTTGGAAACACCATATATTTT. The chain is built from TRBV6-1 and TRBJ1-3; 9 bases agree with TRBD1. CDR3 length equals 14 residues. V lost 5 bases and J lost 3; bases outside the gene matches: 2. Germline values: CDR1 MNHNS, CDR2 SASEGT.

This clone occurred once. V and J are TRBV9 and TRBJ2-3, with 14 bases identical to TRBD2. V lost 0 bases, J lost 4 bases, and 10 bases stayed unmatched. The germline gives CDR1 SGDLS, CDR2 YYNGEE. This CDR3 has 19 residues. CDR3 residues: CASSVVGLAGVTHPDTQYF. Written as DNA, the CDR3 is TGTGCCAGCAGCGTAGTGGGACTAGCGGGAGTGACGCACCCAGATACGCAGTATTTT.

The V and J genes are TRBV7-8 and TRBJ2-2, with 10 nucleotides matching TRBD2. Per the germline V gene, CDR1 is SGHVS and CDR2 is FQNEAQ. The CDR3 is 17 residues long. V lost 4 bases, J lost 4 bases, and 9 bases stayed unmatched. The CDR3 DNA reads TGTGCCAGCAGCTGCAACTCTAGCGGGAGTTGCACCGGGGAGCTGTTTTTT. Translating gives CASSCNSSGSCTGELFF.

The chain combines TRBV29-1 with TRBJ2-5; possibly TRBD2 for D (5 bases). V lost 7 bases, J lost 5 bases, and 17 bases lay in between. Germline lookup yields CDR1 SQVTM and CDR2 ANQGSEA. The CDR3 contains 13 residues. Written as DNA, the CDR3 is TGCAGCGCCGATTTCGGGAACGGGGAGACCCAGTACTTC. Its protein is CSADFGNGETQYF. The whole variable domain, remainder taken from reference TRBV29-1 and TRBJ2-5, is SAVISQKPSRDICQRGTSLTIQCQVDSQVTMMFWYRQQPGQSLTLIATANQGSEATYESGFVIDKFPISRPNLTFSTLTVSNMSPEDSSIYLCSADFGNGETQYFGPGTRLLVL.

The CDR3 DNA is TGTGCCAGCAGCCAAGGAATGGCTAGCGGGAGTCAAAACGAGCAGTACTTC. Protein product: CASSQGMASGSQNEQYF. The chain employs TRBV4-2 and TRBJ2-7; 10 bases are shared with TRBD2. This CDR3 is built from 17 residues. The germline gives CDR1 LGHNA, CDR2 YNFKEQ. V shed 1 base, J shed 5 bases, and the junction held 11 bases outside the gene matches.

This clone was seen once. J is TRBJ1-4 and V is TRBV9; D is possibly TRBD1 (5 bases). CDR1 SGDLS and CDR2 YYNGEE come from the germline V gene. This CDR3 is built from 15 residues. With 4 bases removed from V and 5 bases from J, the gap between germline ends came to 15 bases. CDR3 sequence reads: CASSPNNGANEKLFF. Here the CDR3 DNA reads TGTGCCAGCAGCCCCAACAATGGGGCAAATGAAAAACTGTTTTTT.

This chain links TRBV5-4 with TRBJ2-1; possibly TRBD2 for D (7 bases). Germline lookup yields CDR1 SGHNT and CDR2 YYREEE (reference sequence). CDR3 size: 14 residues. Trimming left V 3 bases short and J 5 bases short, with 12 bases between. CDR3 nucleotides: TGTGCCAGCAGCTGGGGGGGGCTGAACAATGAGCAGTTCTTC. It codes for CASSWGGLNNEQFF.

This clone has just one count. The chain has TRBV6-5 and TRBJ2-1; TRBD2 matches 9 bases. This CDR3 is 11 amino acids long. Looked up from germline, CDR1 is MNHEY and CDR2 is SVGAGI. The V segment lost 8 bases and the J segment 8 bases; nucleotides outside the gene matches: 1. The CDR3 sequence: CASVAGDEQFF. The CDR3 nucleotides are TGTGCCAGCGTAGCGGGAGATGAGCAGTTCTTC.

The chain recombines TRBV28 with TRBJ1-2; D unclear. The V gene's germline CDR1 is MDHEN and CDR2 SYDVKM. This CDR3 is 15 amino acids long. V shed 6 bases and J shed 0 bases, with 14 bases lying between them. This CDR3 reads CASSEPGEANYGYTF. CDR3 sequence (DNA): TGTGCCAGCAGCGAGCCCGGGGAGGCTAACTATGGCTACACCTTC.